This T cell receptor (beta chain) was identified during a study of T-cell reconstitution after alpha-beta-depleted transplantation in children. Germline V gives CDR1 KGHSH, CDR2 LQKENI. Trimming took 3 bases from V and 2 from J; bases not matched to a gene: 4. CDR3 length: 14 amino acids. Study results and caveats: At around two months after transplant, the alpha-beta T cells were reportedly derived from several hundred expanded clones that came from non-depleted graft cells. The high TCRbeta diversity at day 60 in some patients came from surviving recipient T cells and thymic progenitors. Newly produced T cells mostly accounted for T-cell counts and diversity one year post-transplant.

This clonotype has a handful of counts. Its antigen is not known. Unique molecular identifiers were used in preparing the TCRbeta library. TCRdb re-called the PCR reads through MiXCR, storing one row per CDR3 protein. This table has about 400,000 distinct CDR3 sequences, about 17% appearing once. The material was PBMCs, mostly from graft donor cells, obtained 360 days after TCRalphabeta/CD19-depleted stem cell transplant. The rearrangement uses TRBV18 and TRBJ2-7; 7 nucleotides align to TRBD1. This receptor was identified in a boy under three years old who had a stem cell transplant for Wiskott-Aldrich syndrome, so the T cells may come from the graft donor. The CDR3 DNA reads as TGTGCCAGCTCACCGCCCCAGGGGGCCTACGAGCAGTACTTC. Its protein is CASSPPQGAYEQYF.